This T cell receptor beta chain is from a study of blood T cells in healthy people across ages. Regarding the study as a whole: In long-lived donors, naive CD4+ cell counts and diversity exceeded those of aged donors. Donor CMV status was unknown, possibly confounding expanded clonotype changes. Unsorted PBMCs ruled out conclusive naive versus antigen-experienced comparison.

The authors ran a second PCR of about 6 to 11 cycles using a sample-barcoded 5' primer and a J-beta primer mix. MiXCR, applied by TCRdb to the 5' RACE reads, yields one record per CDR3 protein. The table includes around 780,000 distinct CDR3 sequences, roughly three fifths detected once. Each of the donors had roughly 9.3 milliliters of peripheral blood drawn into EDTA-treated Vacutainer tubes. A remark on this clonotype: What it binds is unknown.

This CDR3 spans 15 amino acids. Trimming removed 1 base from V and 5 bases from J, with 13 bases in between. Germline-derived CDR1 and CDR2 are LGHDT and YNNKEL (reference sequence). The source of this sequence is a man between 40 and 49 years old in good health. The material sequenced was blood. The chain is built from TRBV3-1 and TRBJ2-3, with a weak D call TRBD2 (6 bases). As DNA, the CDR3 is TGTGCCAGCAGCCAAGGCCAGGGAGGAGGAGATACGCAGTATTTT. It specifies CASSQGQGGGDTQYF.